These 2 T cell receptor beta chains originate from one sample sequenced in a study of cytomegalovirus exposure and HLA in healthy donors. The study ran its PCR with 60 Vbeta and 13 Jbeta primers. Assay used: immunoSEQ multiplex PCR; TCRdb lists only in-frame clones, some missing. Of 95,000 to 130,000 clones listed, 79% are singletons. Sequencing used PBMCs. These receptors all stem from a man younger than 45 in good health and CMV-seropositive.

The V and J genes are TRBV27 and TRBJ2-7; D unresolved. Trimming pared 0 bases from V and 6 bases from J, leaving 9 bases between. Germline V gene sequence: CDR1 MNHEY, CDR2 SMNVEV (reference sequence). This CDR3 region has 13 residues. The chain's CDR3 is CASSLSPTREQYF. CDR3 bases: TGTGCCAGCAGTTTATCGCCGACACGCGAGCAGTACTTC.

The chain recombines TRBV19 with TRBJ1-2; D is undetermined. CDR3 length equals 14 residues. V was cut by 6 bases and J by 0 bases, with 11 bases left in between. Germline V gene sequence: CDR1 LNHDA, CDR2 SQIVND (reference sequence). The DNA of the CDR3 is TGTGCCAGTAGGTCAGTTTTCTCTAACTATGGCTACACCTTC. Amino acids: CASRSVFSNYGYTF.